The 11 T cell receptor beta chains below were found in one sample sequenced in a study of T cell clones after liver transplantation (dated by TCRdb to the late 2010s). Receptors were amplified or captured by the immunoSEQ multiplex PCR assay. Here the immuneACCESS table is served through TCRdb, limited to in-frame sequences with V and J called. Missing clones are a known gap in these copies; in checked studies unresolved V genes cover under half, and the rest lacks a known reason. The sample records 55,000 to 75,000 clones, around three quarters of which are singletons. The ten largest clones add up to about 2.8% of the sample. The sequencing here drew on CD4+ T cells from blood, taken at the approximately 15-month timepoint. Receptors originate from a human patient who received a liver transplant. Following transplantation, part of the T cell population may be supplied by the graft donor rather than the patient.

The V gene is TRBV6-5, the J gene TRBJ2-6; D is undetermined. The CDR3 extends over 15 amino acids. V lost 2 bases and J 2 bases, leaving 7 bases between the germline ends. Germline V gene data show CDR1 as MNHEY and CDR2 as SVGAGI. The CDR3 sequence is CASSYGVAGANVLTF. The CDR3 nucleotides are TGTGCCAGCAGTTACGGAGTTGCTGGGGCCAACGTCCTGACTTTC.

V gene TRBV11-2 combines with J gene TRBJ1-3, with unresolved D. This CDR3 is built from 15 residues. Deletions cut 1 base from V and 1 base from J, with 8 bases between. Per the germline V gene, CDR1 is SGHAT and CDR2 is FQNNGV. CDR3 amino acids: CASSLVHGSGNTIYF. In DNA, the CDR3 is TGTGCCAGCAGCTTAGTGCATGGGTCTGGAAACACCATATATTTT.

The V call is TRBV6-1, the J call TRBJ1-3, with TRBD1 as a possible D gene (6 bases). V was shortened by 2 bases and J by 2 bases, with 10 bases between the two germline ends. Germline V gives CDR1 MNHNS, CDR2 SASEGT. This CDR3 is 15 amino acids long. CDR3 residues: CASSEQGRAGNTIYF. In DNA form, the CDR3 reads TGTGCCAGCAGTGAACAGGGGAGGGCTGGAAACACCATATATTTT.

This sequence joins TRBV5-6 and TRBJ2-3; TRBD1 is a possible D gene (6 bases). This CDR3 has 14 residues. The V gene's germline CDR1 is SGHDT and CDR2 YYEEEE. V lost 4 bases and J 1 base, leaving 10 bases between the germline ends. The CDR3 here is CASSPGQRTDTQYF. CDR3 bases: TGTGCCAGCAGCCCCGGACAGCGCACAGATACGCAGTATTTT.

There are a few counts of this clone. The chain uses TRBV7-9 and TRBJ2-3; unclear D gene. CDR1 and CDR2 (germline): SEHNR, FQNEAQ (reference sequence). The CDR3 sequence is 12 residues long. Trimming cost V 2 bases and J 4 bases, with 4 bases left between them. The CDR3 DNA is TGTGCCAGCAGCTTAAACTCAGATACGCAGTATTTT. It yields the protein CASSLNSDTQYF.

This clone was seen a few times. The chain combines TRBV7-8 with TRBJ2-3; D not resolved. Trimming cost V 1 base and J 2 bases, with 7 bases left between them. Germline CDR1 and CDR2: SGHVS and FQNEAQ. The length of the CDR3 is 14 residues. CDR3 in amino acids: CASSLGRVTDTQYF. DNA of the CDR3: TGTGCCAGCAGCTTAGGAAGAGTCACAGATACGCAGTATTTT.

The V and J genes are TRBV30 and TRBJ1-1; D gene uncertain. CDR1 and CDR2 (germline): GTSNPN, SVGIG (reference sequence). The CDR3 spans 12 residues. Between the trimmed V and J ends, which lost 8 bases and 1 base, there was a span of 11 bases. For the CDR3, the DNA is TGTGCCCGCCGGACGGGGAACACTGAAGCTTTCTTT. Encoded protein: CARRTGNTEAFF.

The genes are TRBV5-6 and TRBJ2-7; a weak D match, TRBD1 (6 bases). The CDR3 totals 14 residues. The germline gives CDR1 SGHDT, CDR2 YYEEEE. Trimming left V 3 bases short and J 3 bases short, with 13 bases between. The CDR3 sequence: CASSWQQGGYEQYF. CDR3 nucleotides: TGTGCCAGCAGCTGGCAGCAAGGGGGCTACGAGCAGTACTTC.

This chain connects TRBV6-5 to TRBJ1-3, with a weak D call TRBD1 (5 bases). V was shortened by 0 bases and J by 0 bases, with 9 bases between the two germline ends. CDR3 length: 16 amino acids. Germline values: CDR1 MNHEY, CDR2 SVGAGI. The CDR3 here is CASSYSGALSGNTIYF. CDR3 DNA: TGTGCCAGCAGTTACTCAGGGGCCCTCTCTGGAAACACCATATATTTT.

The sample holds a few counts of this clone. The chain employs TRBV6-6 and TRBJ2-6; 7 bases align to TRBD2. This CDR3 is 14 amino acids long. V shed 8 bases, J shed 5 bases, and the junction held 6 bases outside the gene matches. Germline V lookup: CDR1 MNHNY, CDR2 SVGAGI (reference sequence). The CDR3 loop is CASEGRERANVLTF. Here the CDR3 DNA reads TGTGCCAGCGAAGGGCGGGAGAGGGCCAACGTCCTGACTTTC.

This clone is a singleton in its sample. The rearrangement joins TRBV14 to TRBJ2-3, with 13 bases identical to TRBD2. J was trimmed by 6 bases and V by 4 bases; bases with no gene match: 10. CDR3 length: 17 residues. Germline assignment: CDR1 SGHDN and CDR2 FVKESK. The CDR3 bases are TGTGCCAGCAGCCCCCGCTTACTAGCGGGGGGGTATGATACGCAGTATTTT. As protein: CASSPRLLAGGYDTQYF.